This T cell receptor beta chain emerged from a study of T-cell reconstitution after alpha-beta-depleted transplantation in children. This clonotype was counted ten times or more. Unique molecular identifiers were incorporated during preparation of the TCRbeta library. In TCRdb, the PCR reads were re-called with MiXCR into one record per CDR3 protein. The repertoire consists of around 370,000 distinct CDR3 sequences, with about 9.3% occurring once and the leading ten covering roughly 2.5%. The specimen comprised PBMCs from the stem cell graft donor, sampled from the stem cell graft. The sequence was obtained from a human donor who donated a stem cell graft to a child with acute lymphoblastic leukemia.

Written as DNA, the CDR3 is TGTGCCAGCAGTTACTCGAGAATACCAGGGGTCAACACTGAAGCTTTCTTT. It encodes CASSYSRIPGVNTEAFF. The chain links TRBV6-5 to TRBJ1-1, with D possibly being TRBD1 (6 bases). The CDR3 consists of 17 residues. Per germline, CDR1 MNHEY and CDR2 SVGAGI. V was shortened by 0 bases and J by 2 bases, with 16 bases between the two germline ends.